This TCR beta chain was sequenced in a study of T cells expressing NK-cell markers. Per germline, CDR1 DFQATT and CDR2 SNEGSKA (reference sequence). The CDR3 contains 14 residues. Following a re-call of the 5' RACE reads, TCRdb has one entry per CDR3 protein and lacks DNA. The specimen's table records roughly 8,100 distinct CDR3 sequences. This clonotype was sampled from a man between 18 and 35 years old in good health. The chain links TRBV20-1 to TRBJ2-3; the TCRdb call, TRBD1, lacks DNA for checking. Sequencing was done on a sample of blood T cells: a sorted CD56 or NKG2C T cell subset, CD4+ or CD8+ T cells, or bulk PBMC T cells (not recorded which). The CDR3 loop reads CSGFGGTIADTQYF.